Listed below are T cell receptor beta chains from one sample, sequenced in a study of blood T cell repertoires in COVID-19. Clones were sequenced by immunoSEQ multiplex PCR, and TCRdb holds only the in-frame ones, with some missing. The sample contains under 300,000 clones, 70% to 90% of which appear only once. Sequencing was done on a sample of PBMCs or T cells enriched from blood (not recorded which). The source of these receptors is a woman in her sixties in a cohort exposed to, infected with or recovered from COVID-19 (not recorded which). CDR3s include the opening cysteine and the closing phenylalanine or tryptophan. Each record gives: D gene, V gene, J gene, CDR3 protein, CDR3 DNA. D genes are given only for firm matches.

D gene: TRBD1
V gene: TRBV19
J gene: TRBJ1-1
CDR3 protein: CASSIAPGQHTEAFF
CDR3 DNA: TGTGCCAGTAGTATAGCCCCGGGACAGCACACTGAAGCTTTCTTT

D gene: TRBD2
V gene: TRBV6-2/TRBV6-3
J gene: TRBJ2-7
CDR3 protein: CASSRGLGDEQYF
CDR3 DNA: TGTGCCAGCAGCCGAGGACTAGGGGACGAGCAGTACTTC

D gene: TRBD1
V gene: TRBV30
J gene: TRBJ1-4
CDR3 protein: CAWSPTGGADEKLFF
CDR3 DNA: TGTGCCTGGAGTCCCACAGGGGGCGCCGATGAAAAACTGTTTTTT

D gene: TRBD2
V gene: TRBV15
J gene: TRBJ2-7
CDR3 protein: CATSRARAGGPHEQYF
CDR3 DNA: TGTGCCACCAGCAGAGCAAGAGCGGGAGGGCCTCACGAGCAGTACTTC

D gene: TRBD2
V gene: TRBV24-1
J gene: TRBJ2-7
CDR3 protein: CATSDTPKGGLAGGVRYEQYF
CDR3 DNA: TGTGCCACCAGTGATACCCCCAAGGGGGGACTAGCGGGAGGGGTGAGGTACGAGCAGTACTTC

D gene: -
V gene: TRBV28
J gene: TRBJ1-2
CDR3 protein: CASSFLGQRDGYTF
CDR3 DNA: TGTGCCAGCAGTTTCCTCGGACAGAGGGATGGCTACACCTTC

D gene: -
V gene: TRBV19
J gene: TRBJ1-3
CDR3 protein: CASRPPNSGNTIYF
CDR3 DNA: TGTGCCAGTAGACCCCCTAACTCTGGAAACACCATATATTTT

D gene: TRBD2
V gene: TRBV24-1
J gene: TRBJ2-3
CDR3 protein: CATSDSGLAGGRTDTQYF
CDR3 DNA: TGTGCCACCAGTGACTCGGGACTAGCGGGAGGGCGCACAGATACGCAGTATTTT

D gene: TRBD1
V gene: TRBV6-5
J gene: TRBJ2-7
CDR3 protein: CASSSRDSSYEQYF
CDR3 DNA: TGTGCCAGCAGTTCCCGGGACAGTTCCTACGAGCAGTACTTC

D gene: TRBD2
V gene: TRBV2
J gene: TRBJ2-2
CDR3 protein: CASSVFQAGVVGELFF
CDR3 DNA: TGTGCCAGCAGTGTGTTTCAAGCGGGAGTTGTCGGGGAGCTGTTTTTT

D gene: -
V gene: TRBV6-5
J gene: TRBJ1-3
CDR3 protein: CASSRERDPGNTIYF
CDR3 DNA: TGTGCCAGCAGCCGCGAGAGGGATCCTGGAAACACCATATATTTT

D gene: TRBD2
V gene: TRBV7-9
J gene: TRBJ2-1
CDR3 protein: CASSLGSSGSRNEQFF
CDR3 DNA: TGTGCCAGCAGCTTAGGGTCTAGCGGGAGTAGGAATGAGCAGTTCTTC

D gene: TRBD1
V gene: TRBV14
J gene: TRBJ1-1
CDR3 protein: CASSHETGFTEAFF
CDR3 DNA: TGTGCCAGCAGCCATGAGACAGGGTTCACTGAAGCTTTCTTT

D gene: -
V gene: TRBV19
J gene: TRBJ1-1
CDR3 protein: CASSIEVGLEAFF
CDR3 DNA: TGTGCCAGTAGTATAGAGGTGGGACTTGAAGCTTTCTTT